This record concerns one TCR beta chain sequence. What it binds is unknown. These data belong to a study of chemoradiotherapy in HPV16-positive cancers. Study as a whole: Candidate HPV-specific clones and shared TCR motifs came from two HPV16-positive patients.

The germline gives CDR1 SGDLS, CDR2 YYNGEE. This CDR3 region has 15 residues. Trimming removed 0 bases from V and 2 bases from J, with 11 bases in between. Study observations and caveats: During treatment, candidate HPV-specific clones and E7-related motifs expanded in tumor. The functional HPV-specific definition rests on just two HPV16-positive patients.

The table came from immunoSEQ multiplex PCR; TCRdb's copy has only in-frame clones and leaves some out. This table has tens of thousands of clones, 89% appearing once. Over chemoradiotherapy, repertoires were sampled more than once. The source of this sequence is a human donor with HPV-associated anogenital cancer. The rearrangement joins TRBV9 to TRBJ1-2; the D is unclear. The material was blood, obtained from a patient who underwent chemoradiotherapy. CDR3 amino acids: CASSVASTANYGYTF. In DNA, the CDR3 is TGTGCCAGCAGCGTAGCCTCGACTGCAAACTATGGCTACACCTTC.